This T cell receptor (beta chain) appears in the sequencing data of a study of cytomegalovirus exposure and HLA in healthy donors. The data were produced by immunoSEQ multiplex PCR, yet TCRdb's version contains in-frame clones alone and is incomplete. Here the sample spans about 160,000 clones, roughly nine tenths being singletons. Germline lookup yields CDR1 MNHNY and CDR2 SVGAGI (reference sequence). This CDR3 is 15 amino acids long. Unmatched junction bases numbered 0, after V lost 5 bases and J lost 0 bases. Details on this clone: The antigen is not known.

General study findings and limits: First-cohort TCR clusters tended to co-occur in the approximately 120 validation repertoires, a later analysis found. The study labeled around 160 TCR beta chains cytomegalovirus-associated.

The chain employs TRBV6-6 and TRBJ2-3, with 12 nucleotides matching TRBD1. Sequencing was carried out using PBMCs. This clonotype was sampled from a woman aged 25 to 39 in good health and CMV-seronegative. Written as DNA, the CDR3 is TGTGCCAGCAGTGGGACAGGGGGCAGCACAGATACGCAGTATTTT. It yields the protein CASSGTGGSTDTQYF.